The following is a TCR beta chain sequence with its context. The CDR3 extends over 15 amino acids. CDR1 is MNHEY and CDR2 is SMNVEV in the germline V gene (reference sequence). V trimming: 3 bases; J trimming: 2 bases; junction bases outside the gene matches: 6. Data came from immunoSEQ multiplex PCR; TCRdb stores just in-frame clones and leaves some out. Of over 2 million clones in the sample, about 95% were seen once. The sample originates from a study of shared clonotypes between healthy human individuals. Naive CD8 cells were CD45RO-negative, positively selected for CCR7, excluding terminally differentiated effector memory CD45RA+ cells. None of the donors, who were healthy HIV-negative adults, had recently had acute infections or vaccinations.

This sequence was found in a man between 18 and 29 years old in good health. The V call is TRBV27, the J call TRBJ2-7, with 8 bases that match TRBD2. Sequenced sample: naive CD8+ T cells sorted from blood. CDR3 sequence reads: CASSFGRGGPYEQYF. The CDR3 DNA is TGTGCCAGCAGTTTTGGCCGGGGGGGTCCCTACGAGCAGTACTTC.